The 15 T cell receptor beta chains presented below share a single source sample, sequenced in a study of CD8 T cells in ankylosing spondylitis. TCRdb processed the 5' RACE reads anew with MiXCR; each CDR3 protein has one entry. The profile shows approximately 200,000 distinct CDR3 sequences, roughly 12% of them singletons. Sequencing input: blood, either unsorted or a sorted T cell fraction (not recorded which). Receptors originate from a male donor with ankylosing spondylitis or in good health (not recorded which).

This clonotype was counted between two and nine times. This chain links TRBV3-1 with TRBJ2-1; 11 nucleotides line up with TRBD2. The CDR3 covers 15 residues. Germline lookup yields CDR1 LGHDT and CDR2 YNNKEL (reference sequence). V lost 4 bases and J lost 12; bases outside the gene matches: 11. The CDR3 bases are TGTGCCAGCAGCCCCGGGACTAGCGGACTCCTGGGGCAGTTCTTC. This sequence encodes CASSPGTSGLLGQFF.

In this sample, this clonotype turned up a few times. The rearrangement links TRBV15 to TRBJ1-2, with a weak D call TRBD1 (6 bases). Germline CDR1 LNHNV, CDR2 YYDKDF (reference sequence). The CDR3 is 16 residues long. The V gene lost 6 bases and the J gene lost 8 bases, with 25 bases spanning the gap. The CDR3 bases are TGTGCCACCAGTACGGTCCGGGACACCCCCCTAGAGGGCTACACCTTC. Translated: CATSTVRDTPLEGYTF.

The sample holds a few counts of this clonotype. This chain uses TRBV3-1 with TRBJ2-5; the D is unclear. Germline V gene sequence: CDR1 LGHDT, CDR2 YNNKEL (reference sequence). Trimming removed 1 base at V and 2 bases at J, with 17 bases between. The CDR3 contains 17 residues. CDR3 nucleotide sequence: TGTGCCAGCAGCCAAGGGGTCCCCCGCCTAATTCAAGAGACCCAGTACTTC. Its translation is CASSQGVPRLIQETQYF.

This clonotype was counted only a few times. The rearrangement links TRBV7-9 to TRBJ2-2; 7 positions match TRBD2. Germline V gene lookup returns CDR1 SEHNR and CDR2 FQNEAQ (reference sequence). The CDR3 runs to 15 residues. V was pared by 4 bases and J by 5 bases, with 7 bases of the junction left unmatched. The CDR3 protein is CASSSPNGRTGELFF. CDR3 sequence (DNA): TGTGCCAGCAGCTCACCCAACGGGAGGACCGGGGAGCTGTTTTTT.

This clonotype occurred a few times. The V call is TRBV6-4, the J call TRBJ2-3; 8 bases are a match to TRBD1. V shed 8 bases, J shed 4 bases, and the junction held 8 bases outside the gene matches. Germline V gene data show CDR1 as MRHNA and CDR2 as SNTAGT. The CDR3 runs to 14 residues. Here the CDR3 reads CASGGQGMADTQYF. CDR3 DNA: TGTGCCAGCGGCGGACAGGGAATGGCAGATACGCAGTATTTT.

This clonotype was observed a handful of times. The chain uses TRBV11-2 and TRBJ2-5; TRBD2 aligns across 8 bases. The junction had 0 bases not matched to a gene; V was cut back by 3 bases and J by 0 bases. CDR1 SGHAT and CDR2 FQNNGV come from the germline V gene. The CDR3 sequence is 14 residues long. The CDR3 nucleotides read TGTGCCAGCAGCTTGACTAGCGACCAAGAGACCCAGTACTTC. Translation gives CASSLTSDQETQYF. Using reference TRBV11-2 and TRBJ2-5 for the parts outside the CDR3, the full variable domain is EAGVAQSPRYKIIEKRQSVAFWCNPISGHATLYWYQQILGQGPKLLIQFQNNGVVDDSQLPKDRFSAERLKGVDSTLKIQPAKLEDSAVYLCASSLTSDQETQYFGPGTRLLVL.

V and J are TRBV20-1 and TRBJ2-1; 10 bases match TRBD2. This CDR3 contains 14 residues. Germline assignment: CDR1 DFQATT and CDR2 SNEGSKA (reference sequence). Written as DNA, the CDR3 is TGCTTCCTCGAGCGGGAGGGCAACTACAATGAGCAGTTCTTC. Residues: CFLEREGNYNEQFF.

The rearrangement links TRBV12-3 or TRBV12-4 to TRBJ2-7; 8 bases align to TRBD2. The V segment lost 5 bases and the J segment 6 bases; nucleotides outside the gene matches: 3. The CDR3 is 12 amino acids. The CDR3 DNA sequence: TGTGCCAGCAGTCCGGGAGGGATCGAGCAGTACTTC. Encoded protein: CASSPGGIEQYF.

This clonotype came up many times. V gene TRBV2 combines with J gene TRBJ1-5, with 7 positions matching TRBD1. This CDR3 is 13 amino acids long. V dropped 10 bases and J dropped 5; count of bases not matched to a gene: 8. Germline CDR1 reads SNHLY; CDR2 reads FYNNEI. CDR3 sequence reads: CATRDSNHQPQHF. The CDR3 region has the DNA TGTGCCACCCGGGACAGTAATCATCAGCCCCAGCATTTT.

The DNA of the CDR3 is TGCGCCAGCAGTGAGTCGAAGGTTCTAACTAATGAAAAACTGTTTTTT. Amino acid sequence: CASSESKVLTNEKLFF. The chain recombines TRBV10-2 with TRBJ1-4, with D unresolved. Looked up from germline, CDR1 is WSHSY and CDR2 is SAAADI. This CDR3 spans 16 amino acids. Between the trimmed V and J ends, which lost 0 bases and 1 base, there was a span of 9 bases.

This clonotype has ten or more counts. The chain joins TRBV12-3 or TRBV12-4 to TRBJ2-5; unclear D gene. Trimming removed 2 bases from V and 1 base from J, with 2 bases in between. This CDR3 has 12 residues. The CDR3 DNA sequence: TGTGCCAGCAGTTTACTCCAAGAGACCCAGTACTTC. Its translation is CASSLLQETQYF.

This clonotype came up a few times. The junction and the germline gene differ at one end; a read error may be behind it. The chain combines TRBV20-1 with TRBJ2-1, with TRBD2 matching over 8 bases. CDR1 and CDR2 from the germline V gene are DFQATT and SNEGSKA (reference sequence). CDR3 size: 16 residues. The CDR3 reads CCARQRGSSSYNEQFF. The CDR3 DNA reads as TGCTGTGCTAGACAGCGGGGGTCGAGCTCCTACAATGAGCAGTTCTTC.

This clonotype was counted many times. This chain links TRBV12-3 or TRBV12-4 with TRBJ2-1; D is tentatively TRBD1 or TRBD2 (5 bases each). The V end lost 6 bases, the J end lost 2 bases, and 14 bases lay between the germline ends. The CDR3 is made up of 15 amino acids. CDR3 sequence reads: CASSLGAGTYNEQFF. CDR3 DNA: TGTGCCAGCAGCCTCGGGGCAGGGACCTACAATGAGCAGTTCTTC.

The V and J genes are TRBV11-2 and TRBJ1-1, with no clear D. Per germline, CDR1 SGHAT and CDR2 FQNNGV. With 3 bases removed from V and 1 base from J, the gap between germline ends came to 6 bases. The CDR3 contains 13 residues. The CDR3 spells CASSFPTNTEAFF. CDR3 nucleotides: TGTGCCAGCAGCTTCCCGACGAACACTGAAGCTTTCTTT.

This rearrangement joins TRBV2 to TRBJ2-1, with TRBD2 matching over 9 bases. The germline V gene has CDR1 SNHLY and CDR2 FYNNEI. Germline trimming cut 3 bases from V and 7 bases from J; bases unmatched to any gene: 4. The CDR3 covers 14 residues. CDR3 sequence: CASSEVLAGNEQFF. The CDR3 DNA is TGTGCCAGCAGTGAGGTTCTAGCGGGGAATGAGCAGTTCTTC.